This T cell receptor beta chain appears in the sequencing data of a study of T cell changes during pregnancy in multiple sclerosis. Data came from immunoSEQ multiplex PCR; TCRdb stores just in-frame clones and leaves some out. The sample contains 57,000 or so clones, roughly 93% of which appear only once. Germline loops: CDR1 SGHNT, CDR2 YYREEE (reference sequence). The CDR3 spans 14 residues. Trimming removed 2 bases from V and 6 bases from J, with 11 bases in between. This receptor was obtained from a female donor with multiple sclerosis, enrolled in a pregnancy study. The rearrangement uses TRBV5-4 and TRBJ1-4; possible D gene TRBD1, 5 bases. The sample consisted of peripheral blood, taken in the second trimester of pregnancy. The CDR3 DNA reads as TGTGCCAGCAGCTTATGGGCCAGGGATGAAAAACTGTTTTTT. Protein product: CASSLWARDEKLFF.